This paragraph covers one T cell receptor beta chain sequence. The target antigen is unknown. For the second PCR, which ran for about 6 to 11 cycles, a sample-barcoded 5' primer and a J-beta primer mix were used. TCRdb passed the 5' RACE reads through MiXCR, listing each CDR3 protein once. The table has about 900,000 distinct CDR3 sequences, 55% to 65% seen once. Germline V CDR1 and CDR2: MDHEN, SYDVKM. This CDR3 region has 11 residues. Trimming removed 8 bases at V and 7 bases at J, with 6 bases between. The sample comes from a study of blood T cells in healthy people across ages. About the research overall: About one barcoded beta molecule per two T cells was captured by template switching.

Findings of the study overall: Estimated diversity, derived from one million T cells, was regarded as an underestimate. There was a strong correlation between TCR beta diversity and naive T cell percentage.

Material: blood. The chain carries TRBV28 and TRBJ1-6; no definite D call. The clonotype comes from a man aged 30 to 39 in good health. The CDR3 loop reads CASLGNSPLHF. In DNA, the CDR3 is TGTGCCAGCCTGGGGAATTCACCCCTCCACTTT.